The clone carrying this TCR beta chain came up a few times. The antigen remains unidentified. In TCRdb, the 5' RACE reads were re-called with MiXCR into one record per CDR3 protein. Altogether 1.5 million or so distinct CDR3 sequences are present, about 30% being singletons, with the ten largest covering approximately 0.29%. Trimming took 6 bases from V and 10 from J; bases not matched to a gene: 8. Germline V gives CDR1 MNHEY, CDR2 SVGEGT. The CDR3 sequence is 14 residues long. The sample belongs to a study of identical twins. Study findings and constraints: High-abundance cord blood beta clonotypes had fewer insertions; memory repertoires showed none.

The sequence derives from a newborn girl in good health. The V call is TRBV6-2 or TRBV6-3, the J call TRBJ1-6; 8 positions match TRBD1. The sequencing sample was made of cord blood. CDR3 region: CASSLTGGLSPLHF. CDR3 bases: TGTGCCAGCAGCCTTACAGGGGGTTTATCACCCCTCCACTTT.